These 15 T cell receptor beta chains share one sample of origin, sequenced in a study of blood T cell repertoires in COVID-19. TCRdb's table, derived via immunoSEQ multiplex PCR, lists solely in-frame clones and lacks some. The sample has tens of thousands of clones, over 60% seen once. The sequenced sample was peripheral blood. These receptors were obtained from a woman between 65 and 79 years old with acute or convalescent COVID-19.

The gene calls are TRBV28 and TRBJ1-1; tentative D call: TRBD1 (6 bases). CDR1 is MDHEN and CDR2 is SYDVKM in the germline V gene. V was shortened by 6 bases and J by 4 bases, with 15 bases between the two germline ends. This CDR3 spans 14 amino acids. The CDR3 coding sequence is TGTGCCAGCAGCTCCGTTCCAGGGGTCACTGAAGCTTTCTTT. Translated: CASSSVPGVTEAFF.

The gene calls are TRBV19 and TRBJ1-5; TRBD1 matches at 7 bases. The germline CDR1 and CDR2 sequences are LNHDA and SQIVND (reference sequence). Germline trimming cut 5 bases from V and 0 bases from J; bases unmatched to any gene: 7. There are 16 residues in the CDR3. This CDR3 reads CASSVRGRYSNQPQHF. CDR3 in DNA: TGTGCCAGTAGTGTCAGGGGGAGATATAGCAATCAGCCCCAGCATTTT.

This chain uses TRBV28 with TRBJ2-2; possible D gene TRBD2, 6 bases. Germline loops: CDR1 MDHEN, CDR2 SYDVKM. V lost 3 bases, J lost 5 bases, and 13 bases lay in between. The CDR3 length is 15 residues. CDR3 in amino acids: CASSFWGSGTGELFF. Here the CDR3 DNA reads TGTGCCAGCAGTTTCTGGGGGAGCGGGACCGGGGAGCTGTTTTTT.

The chain has TRBV25-1 and TRBJ1-2; 7 bases fit TRBD1. This CDR3 is 16 amino acids long. With 2 bases clipped from V and 5 bases from J, the junction kept 11 bases outside the gene matches. Per the germline V gene, CDR1 is MGHDK and CDR2 is SYGVNS. The CDR3 sequence is CASSEPIGQEGYGYTF. CDR3 in DNA: TGTGCCAGCAGTGAACCCATCGGACAGGAAGGTTATGGCTACACCTTC.

This clone was recorded a few times. The V call is TRBV3-1 (or the pseudogene TRBV3-2), the J call TRBJ2-1; the match to TRBD2 covers 7 bases. Germline trimming cut 2 bases from V and 4 bases from J; bases unmatched to any gene: 8. The CDR3 consists of 16 residues. Germline CDR1 reads LGHDT; CDR2 reads YNNKEL (reference sequence). CDR3 coding DNA: TGTGCCAGCAGCCAATCCCTGGGGGGGGGTTACAATGAGCAGTTCTTC. This codes for CASSQSLGGGYNEQFF.

The J gene is TRBJ2-1, the V gene TRBV7-3, with a tentative D call TRBD2 (6 bases). The germline V gene encodes CDR1 SGHTA and CDR2 FQGTGA. The length of the CDR3 is 15 residues. V lost 2 bases to trimming and J lost 2 bases, with 10 bases between them. The CDR3 loop reads CASSLGGTPYNEQFF. The CDR3 coding sequence is TGTGCCAGCAGCTTAGGGGGGACCCCCTACAATGAGCAGTTCTTC.

The CDR3 nucleotides are TGTGCCACTTGGTGGGGGGAGGGCGCAGATACGCAGTATTTT. It yields the protein CATWWGEGADTQYF. V gene TRBV10-3 combines with J gene TRBJ2-3; 7 bases are a match to TRBD2. CDR1 is ENHRY, CDR2 SYGVKD, per germline. V was clipped by 10 bases and J by 4 bases; unmatched bases: 11. This CDR3 has 14 amino acids.

This chain uses TRBV11-2 with TRBJ2-3; 11 bases map to TRBD2. This CDR3 region has 18 residues. Germline V CDR1 and CDR2: SGHAT, FQNNGV. The J segment lost 4 bases and the V segment lost 1 base, leaving 10 bases of the junction unmatched. The CDR3 DNA reads TGTGCCAGCAGCTTAGGTTTGGTTAGCGGGAGGGCCGCAGATACGCAGTATTTT. Amino acid sequence: CASSLGLVSGRAADTQYF.

The chain recombines TRBV11-2 with TRBJ1-4; D unresolved. Germline assignment: CDR1 SGHAT and CDR2 FQNNGV. There are 16 residues in the CDR3. The germline V and J ends were trimmed by 3 bases and 2 bases, with 13 bases remaining between them. The CDR3 region is CASSFDTQWTNEKLFF. CDR3 nucleotides: TGTGCCAGCAGCTTTGACACCCAGTGGACTAATGAAAAACTGTTTTTT.

The chain links TRBV27 to TRBJ2-1; TRBD2 aligns across 8 bases. The germline V gene encodes CDR1 MNHEY and CDR2 SMNVEV (reference sequence). The trim removed 7 bases at V and 2 bases at J, leaving 7 bases unmatched. The CDR3 contains 15 residues. The CDR3 nucleotides are TGTGCCAGCAAACCCAGGACTAGCCCCTACAATGAGCAGTTCTTC. It yields the protein CASKPRTSPYNEQFF.

This clone was seen a single time. This sequence joins TRBV28 and TRBJ1-5; D uncertain. The CDR3 runs to 15 residues. The germline gives CDR1 MDHEN, CDR2 SYDVKM. The V and J ends lost 5 bases and 0 bases respectively, with 11 bases between them. CDR3 loop: CASSPSGNSNQPQHF. CDR3 coding DNA: TGTGCCAGCAGTCCATCCGGGAATAGCAATCAGCCCCAGCATTTT.

The chain combines TRBV6-5 with TRBJ1-3; no firm D call. CDR3 length: 13 amino acids. The V gene lost 8 bases and the J gene lost 0 bases, with 8 bases spanning the gap. From germline, CDR1 is MNHEY and CDR2 SVGAGI. In DNA form, the CDR3 reads TGTGCCAGCGGAGGCAGCTCTGGAAACACCATATATTTT. Its translation is CASGGSSGNTIYF.

The rearrangement uses TRBV11-1 and TRBJ1-6, with TRBD1 as a possible D gene (5 bases). V lost 1 base, J lost 4 bases, and 8 bases lay in between. The CDR3 runs to 15 residues. From germline, CDR1 is SGHAT and CDR2 FQDESV (reference sequence). The CDR3 DNA reads TGTGCCAGCAGCTTAGATAGGGGTTATAATTCACCCCTCCACTTT. Its translation is CASSLDRGYNSPLHF.

The chain uses TRBV14 and TRBJ1-1, with a tentative D call TRBD1 (6 bases). V shed 8 bases and J shed 0 bases, with 13 bases lying between them. This CDR3 comprises 14 residues. Germline V gives CDR1 SGHDN, CDR2 FVKESK. The CDR3 region has the DNA TGTGCCAGCGGTCCCAGGGGTTTGAACACTGAAGCTTTCTTT. Translation gives CASGPRGLNTEAFF.

The chain links TRBV21-1 to TRBJ2-7; TRBD2, the D gene given by the table, was not confirmed from the DNA. TRBV21-1 is listed as a pseudogene. This CDR3 comprises 16 residues. The DNA for the CDR3 is TGTGCCAGCACCTCTGGGTTAGCGGGGGATTTCAACGAGCAGTACTTC. Its translation: CASTSGLAGDFNEQYF.